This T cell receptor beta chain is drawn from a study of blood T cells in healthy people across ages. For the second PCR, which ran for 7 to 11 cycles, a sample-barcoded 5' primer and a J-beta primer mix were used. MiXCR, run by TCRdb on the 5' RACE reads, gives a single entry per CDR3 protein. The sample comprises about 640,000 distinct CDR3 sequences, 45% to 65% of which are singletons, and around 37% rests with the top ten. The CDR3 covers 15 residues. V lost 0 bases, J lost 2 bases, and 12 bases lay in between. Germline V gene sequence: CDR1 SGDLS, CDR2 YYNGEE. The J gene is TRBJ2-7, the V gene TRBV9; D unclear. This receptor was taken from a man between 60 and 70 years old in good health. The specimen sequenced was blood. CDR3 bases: TGTGCCAGCAGCGTAGAGGATACCTTAACCTACGAGCAGTACTTC. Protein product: CASSVEDTLTYEQYF. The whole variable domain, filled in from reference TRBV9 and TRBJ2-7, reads DSGVTQTPKHLITATGQRVTLRCSPRSGDLSVYWYQQSLDQGLQFLIQYYNGEERAKGNILERFSAQQFPDLHSELNLSSLELGDSALYFCASSVEDTLTYEQYFGPGTRLTVT.